Listed below are T cell receptor beta chains from one sample, sequenced in a study of siplizumab effects on memory and regulatory T cells. Profiled with immunoSEQ multiplex PCR; TCRdb holds only in-frame clones, not every one. The data hold 90,000 to 120,000 clones, with less than 95% observed a single time. Sequenced input: Tregs sorted from blood. These receptor sequences come from a human donor in good health. Each CDR3 is given with its conserved first and last residue. Each record gives: CDR3 DNA, CDR3 protein, clone size, V gene, J gene, D gene. The D gene is left open where the match is weak. Part of the rows lack a size; the others show once, few, many or a class for expanded clones.

CDR3nt: TGCGCCAGCAGCTTGGCGGGAGATAGCTACGAGCAGTACTTC
CDR3aa: CASSLAGDSYEQYF
abundance: once
v_gene: TRBV5-1
j_gene: TRBJ2-7
d_gene: -

CDR3nt: TGTGCCACCAGCAGTGGAGGTAGCAATCAGCCCCAGCATTTT
CDR3aa: CATSSGGSNQPQHF
abundance: -
v_gene: TRBV15
j_gene: TRBJ1-5
d_gene: -

CDR3nt: TGTGCCAGCAGCTTAGGGCACCCCTACGAGCAGTACTTC
CDR3aa: CASSLGHPYEQYF
abundance: once
v_gene: TRBV7-8
j_gene: TRBJ2-7
d_gene: -

CDR3nt: TGTGCCAGCAGCCCCTACCCGCGTGCCAGGGTGCTCGAAAAACTGTTTTTT
CDR3aa: CASSPYPRARVLEKLFF
abundance: -
v_gene: TRBV7-9
j_gene: TRBJ1-4
d_gene: -

CDR3nt: TGTGCCAGTACCGGGACTTGGGATCAGCCCCAGCATTTT
CDR3aa: CASTGTWDQPQHF
abundance: -
v_gene: TRBV19
j_gene: TRBJ1-5
d_gene: -

CDR3nt: TGCAGTGCAATACCTGCCTACGAGCAGTACTTC
CDR3aa: CSAIPAYEQYF
abundance: -
v_gene: TRBV20-1
j_gene: TRBJ2-7
d_gene: -

CDR3nt: TGTGCCAGCTTCGGTCAAAAGACTAGCGGGAGACCCTACGAGCAGTACTTC
CDR3aa: CASFGQKTSGRPYEQYF
abundance: -
v_gene: TRBV2
j_gene: TRBJ2-7
d_gene: TRBD2

CDR3nt: TGTGCCAGTAGCTCTCTTTTTGGCGGGAGGAGGACCGGGGAGCTGTTTTTT
CDR3aa: CASSSLFGGRRTGELFF
abundance: -
v_gene: TRBV19
j_gene: TRBJ2-2
d_gene: TRBD2

CDR3nt: TGTGCCACCGAGACCACGACGGGAGGGCTGAGAACCGGGGAGCTGTTTTTT
CDR3aa: CATETTTGGLRTGELFF
abundance: -
v_gene: TRBV19
j_gene: TRBJ2-2
d_gene: TRBD2

CDR3nt: TGTGCCAGCAGTTTGAGGGGTAAAAACATTCAGTACTTC
CDR3aa: CASSLRGKNIQYF
abundance: -
v_gene: TRBV27
j_gene: TRBJ2-4
d_gene: -

CDR3nt: TGTGCCAGTAGTATACAGCCAAATCAGCCCCAGCATTTT
CDR3aa: CASSIQPNQPQHF
abundance: -
v_gene: TRBV19
j_gene: TRBJ1-5
d_gene: -

CDR3nt: TGTGCCAGCAGCTTTGCCGCGGGACAGGGGCCAGATACGCAGTATTTT
CDR3aa: CASSFAAGQGPDTQYF
abundance: -
v_gene: TRBV5-4
j_gene: TRBJ2-3
d_gene: TRBD1

CDR3nt: TGTGCCATCAGCCCTAGCGGGAGCTTCGAGCAGTACTTC
CDR3aa: CAISPSGSFEQYF
abundance: few
v_gene: TRBV10-3
j_gene: TRBJ2-7
d_gene: TRBD2

CDR3nt: TGCGCCAGCAGCGCTGCACCCCGACCGGGACTGTCCTACGAGCAGTACTTC
CDR3aa: CASSAAPRPGLSYEQYF
abundance: once
v_gene: TRBV4-1
j_gene: TRBJ2-7
d_gene: -

CDR3nt: TGCGCCAGCAGCACCTGGACTAGCGGGAGGGGAGATACGCAGTATTTT
CDR3aa: CASSTWTSGRGDTQYF
abundance: -
v_gene: TRBV5-1
j_gene: TRBJ2-3
d_gene: TRBD2

CDR3nt: TGTGCCAGCTCCCGGGGGACAGGGGCGGGAAACGAGCAGTACTTC
CDR3aa: CASSRGTGAGNEQYF
abundance: -
v_gene: TRBV18
j_gene: TRBJ2-7
d_gene: TRBD1

CDR3nt: TGTGCCTGGAGTGACCCCGGGACTAGGGTTACAGATACGCAGTATTTT
CDR3aa: CAWSDPGTRVTDTQYF
abundance: -
v_gene: TRBV30
j_gene: TRBJ2-3
d_gene: TRBD2

CDR3nt: TGCGCCAGCAGCCCCCGTTGGGGTCTGGATGGCTACACCTTC
CDR3aa: CASSPRWGLDGYTF
abundance: few
v_gene: TRBV5-1
j_gene: TRBJ1-2
d_gene: -

CDR3nt: TGTGCCAGCATCTGGAACACTGAAGCTTTCTTT
CDR3aa: CASIWNTEAFF
abundance: few
v_gene: TRBV2
j_gene: TRBJ1-1
d_gene: -

CDR3nt: TGTGCCAGCAGCTTACGCGTCAGTCGGGGGAGAGGTGATACGCAGTATTTT
CDR3aa: CASSLRVSRGRGDTQYF
abundance: -
v_gene: TRBV7-3
j_gene: TRBJ2-3
d_gene: -

CDR3nt: TGTGCCAGCAGGGCCGGGGGAGGCAATCAGCCCCAGCATTTT
CDR3aa: CASRAGGGNQPQHF
abundance: -
v_gene: TRBV6-6
j_gene: TRBJ1-5
d_gene: -

CDR3nt: TGCGCCAGCAGCTTGAGGCCTAGCGGGAGTGGCGCCTACGAGCAGTACTTC
CDR3aa: CASSLRPSGSGAYEQYF
abundance: -
v_gene: TRBV5-1
j_gene: TRBJ2-7
d_gene: TRBD2

CDR3nt: TGTGCCAGCAGCTCCGACAGGCGCCAAGAGACCCAGTACTTC
CDR3aa: CASSSDRRQETQYF
abundance: -
v_gene: TRBV7-9
j_gene: TRBJ2-5
d_gene: -

CDR3nt: TGTGCCAGCAGTTACCCCAGACGGGTGAACACTGAAGCTTTCTTT
CDR3aa: CASSYPRRVNTEAFF
abundance: -
v_gene: TRBV6-6
j_gene: TRBJ1-1
d_gene: -

CDR3nt: TGTGCCAGCAGGATGGACAGCGGAGACTACAATGAGCAGTTCTTC
CDR3aa: CASRMDSGDYNEQFF
abundance: -
v_gene: TRBV2
j_gene: TRBJ2-1
d_gene: -

CDR3nt: TGTGCCAGCAGCTTAGTCCAGGGACTGAACACCGGGGAGCTGTTTTTT
CDR3aa: CASSLVQGLNTGELFF
abundance: -
v_gene: TRBV11-2
j_gene: TRBJ2-2
d_gene: -

CDR3nt: TGTGCCAGCAGCCAAGTAGGGCCGGGTCCCTTCGGAGGCTACACCTTC
CDR3aa: CASSQVGPGPFGGYTF
abundance: few
v_gene: TRBV14
j_gene: TRBJ1-2
d_gene: -

CDR3nt: TGCGCCAGCAGCCCAGATATAAGTGGGCCCTCAGGGGGGACTGAAGCTTTCTTT
CDR3aa: CASSPDISGPSGGTEAFF
abundance: -
v_gene: TRBV5-1
j_gene: TRBJ1-1
d_gene: TRBD1

CDR3nt: TGTGCCAGCAGTAAACAGGGGACTGGAGAGACCCAGTACTTC
CDR3aa: CASSKQGTGETQYF
abundance: once
v_gene: TRBV6-1
j_gene: TRBJ2-5
d_gene: -

CDR3nt: TGTGCCAGCAGTCGGACGGCCGGCTCCTACAATGAGCAGTTCTTC
CDR3aa: CASSRTAGSYNEQFF
abundance: -
v_gene: TRBV27
j_gene: TRBJ2-1
d_gene: -

CDR3nt: TGTGCCAGCAGCCCCTGGACCGGTGGGGCCAACGTCCTGACTTTC
CDR3aa: CASSPWTGGANVLTF
abundance: -
v_gene: TRBV4-2
j_gene: TRBJ2-6
d_gene: -

CDR3nt: TGTGCCAGCAGCTTAACGGCGGGCACAGATACGCAGTATTTT
CDR3aa: CASSLTAGTDTQYF
abundance: -
v_gene: TRBV7-3
j_gene: TRBJ2-3
d_gene: -

CDR3nt: TGCGCCAGCAGCTCGACAGGGTACACTGAAGCTTTCTTT
CDR3aa: CASSSTGYTEAFF
abundance: -
v_gene: TRBV5-1
j_gene: TRBJ1-1
d_gene: TRBD1

CDR3nt: TGTGCCAGCAGCGACCCAGGGGTCGACGGACACTACGAGCAGTACTTC
CDR3aa: CASSDPGVDGHYEQYF
abundance: -
v_gene: TRBV9
j_gene: TRBJ2-7
d_gene: -

CDR3nt: TGTGCCAGCTCACCACTAGACAGAAACTTCCAGGGCTACACCTTC
CDR3aa: CASSPLDRNFQGYTF
abundance: -
v_gene: TRBV18
j_gene: TRBJ1-2
d_gene: -

CDR3nt: TGTGCCAGCAGCTTAGCCAGCTTTAATGAAAAACTGTTTTTT
CDR3aa: CASSLASFNEKLFF
abundance: -
v_gene: TRBV11-2
j_gene: TRBJ1-4
d_gene: -

CDR3nt: TGTGCCAGCAGGTTCGCGAAAATAGCGACCCACAATGAGCAGTTCTTC
CDR3aa: CASRFAKIATHNEQFF
abundance: -
v_gene: TRBV2
j_gene: TRBJ2-1
d_gene: -

CDR3nt: TGTGCCAGCAGTGACTTAAACTCCTACGAGCAGTACTTC
CDR3aa: CASSDLNSYEQYF
abundance: -
v_gene: TRBV2
j_gene: TRBJ2-7
d_gene: -